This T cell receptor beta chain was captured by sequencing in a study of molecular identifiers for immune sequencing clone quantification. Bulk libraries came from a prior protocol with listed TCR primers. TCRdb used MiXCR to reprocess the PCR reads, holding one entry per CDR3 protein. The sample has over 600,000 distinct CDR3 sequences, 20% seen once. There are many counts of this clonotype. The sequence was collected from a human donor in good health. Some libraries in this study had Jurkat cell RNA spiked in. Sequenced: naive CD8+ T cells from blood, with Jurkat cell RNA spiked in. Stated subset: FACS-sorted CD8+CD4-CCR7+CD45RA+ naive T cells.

The CDR3 sequence: CASSPGPYTGELFF. The CDR3 bases are TGTGCCAGCAGCCCTGGACCGTACACCGGGGAGCTGTTTTTT. This chain links TRBV7-6 with TRBJ2-2; D unresolved. Trimming removed 5 bases at V and 3 bases at J, with 10 bases between. CDR1 and CDR2 from the germline V gene are SGHVS and FNYEAQ. CDR3 length: 14 residues.